This T cell receptor beta chain was recorded in a study of cytomegalovirus exposure and HLA in healthy donors. At the level of the study: Of 300 to 500 genotyped donors, roughly 81% grouped in the Caucasian-associated ancestry cluster.

Points from the study as a whole: A further, later analysis showed that HLA-associated TCR beta chains (compared with equally common others) were more clonally expanded.

V lost 5 bases and J 0 bases, leaving 14 bases between the germline ends. This CDR3 is built from 16 residues. Looked up from germline, CDR1 is SGHTA and CDR2 is FQGTGA. In the PCR, 60 Vbeta and 13 Jbeta primers were used. Clones were sequenced by immunoSEQ multiplex PCR, and TCRdb holds only the in-frame ones, with some missing. The table includes about 160,000 clones, about 65% detected once. This clone appeared a few times. The antigen is unknown. This receptor was obtained from a young woman in good health and CMV-seropositive. The sequencing sample was made of PBMCs. This rearrangement joins TRBV7-3 to TRBJ2-1; D remains unclear. The CDR3 protein is CASSRTLVGSYNEQFF. In nucleotides, the CDR3 is TGTGCCAGCAGCCGAACGTTGGTCGGCTCCTACAATGAGCAGTTCTTC.